A selection of T cell receptor beta chains follows, all from one sample in a study of blood T cell repertoires in COVID-19. Sequencing was performed with immunoSEQ multiplex PCR; in TCRdb, only in-frame clones are kept and a portion is missing. Among some 100,000 clones listed, 70% to 90% were seen once. Material for sequencing was peripheral blood. Source of these receptors: a woman in her 70s with acute or convalescent COVID-19. The CDR3 runs from the conserved cysteine through the conserved F or W. D genes are given only for firm matches. Clone sizes are given selectively: once, few, many, or a class where the clone is expanded.

DNA | CDR3 | V | D | size | J
TGTGCCAGCAGTACCGGGACAATGAACACTGAAGCTTTCTTT | CASSTGTMNTEAFF | TRBV6-2/TRBV6-3 | NA | NA | TRBJ1-1
TGTGCCATCAGTGCTCGGGGGGGCGGGGATACGCAGTATTTT | CAISARGGGDTQYF | TRBV10-3 | TRBD2 | once | TRBJ2-3
TGCGCCAGCAGCCTTGGCCCAGTTCGTGAAGCTTTCTTT | CASSLGPVREAFF | TRBV5-1 | NA | few | TRBJ1-1
TGTGCCAGCAGTTTAGTCGGGTCGAATGAAAAACTGTTTTTT | CASSLVGSNEKLFF | TRBV6-2/TRBV6-3 | NA | NA | TRBJ1-4
TGCGCCAGCAGCCACGGGAGGGCCGGGGATACGCAGTATTTT | CASSHGRAGDTQYF | TRBV10-1 | TRBD2 | NA | TRBJ2-3
TGCAGTGCTAGTTCGGGGAGGGAATTCGAGCAGTACTTC | CSASSGREFEQYF | TRBV20-1 | TRBD2 | NA | TRBJ2-7
TGTGCCAGCAGCCCCGGGGGGGACTCCTACAATGAGCAGTTCTTC | CASSPGGDSYNEQFF | TRBV9 | TRBD2 | NA | TRBJ2-1
TGTGCCAGTAGTATAAACAGGGGGGCTAATGAAAAACTGTTTTTT | CASSINRGANEKLFF | TRBV19 | TRBD1 | NA | TRBJ1-4
TGCGCCAGCAGCCAAGATCCCCAGGTTAACACTGAAGCTTTCTTT | CASSQDPQVNTEAFF | TRBV4-1 | NA | NA | TRBJ1-1
TGTGCCAGTAGTGCCTGGGGACAGGCGGGGCAGCCCCAGCATTTT | CASSAWGQAGQPQHF | TRBV19 | TRBD1 | once | TRBJ1-5
TGTGCCAGCAGTGATCGGAGGAGGGGCGCGGGCCAGCCCCAGCATTTT | CASSDRRRGAGQPQHF | TRBV6-1 | NA | NA | TRBJ1-5
TGTGCCAGCAGTTTATCGCGTACGAACGAGCAGTACTTC | CASSLSRTNEQYF | TRBV27 | NA | NA | TRBJ2-7
TGTGCCAGCAGCTTAGGGAGCGGGGCCGGGGAGCTGTTTTTT | CASSLGSGAGELFF | TRBV7-8 | TRBD2 | NA | TRBJ2-2
TGTGCCAGCAGCTTGTTTGTAGGGGCGCTATTTGAAACTGAAGCTTTCTTT | CASSLFVGALFETEAFF | TRBV5-4 | NA | NA | TRBJ1-1
TGTGCCATCAGTGCGATCCAGACAAGCAACACTGAAGCTTTCTTT | CAISAIQTSNTEAFF | TRBV10-3 | NA | NA | TRBJ1-1
TGTGCCAGCAGTCCCAGTGGTTGGAGCACTGAAGCTTTCTTT | CASSPSGWSTEAFF | TRBV6-5 | NA | NA | TRBJ1-1
TGTGCCAGCAGTTCTAGCGGGAGGGATGAGCAGTTCTTC | CASSSSGRDEQFF | TRBV25-1 | TRBD2 | NA | TRBJ2-1
TGCAGCGTGACGACAGGGTACTATTCACCCCTCCACTTT | CSVTTGYYSPLHF | TRBV29-1 | TRBD1 | NA | TRBJ1-6
TGTGCCAGCAGCCCATCGGGACACACGAACACCGGGGAGCTGTTTTTT | CASSPSGHTNTGELFF | TRBV11-2 | NA | NA | TRBJ2-2
TGTGCCAGCTACAGGGGGGCAAATGAAAAACTGTTTTTT | CASYRGANEKLFF | TRBV12-3/TRBV12-4 | TRBD1 | NA | TRBJ1-4